These T cell receptor beta chains were read from a single sample in a study of cytomegalovirus exposure and HLA in healthy donors. The table came from immunoSEQ multiplex PCR; TCRdb's copy has only in-frame clones and leaves some out. Among 140,000 to 150,000 clones listed, roughly 66% were seen once. Sequencing input: PBMCs. The receptors here all came from a woman between 55 and 75 years old in good health and CMV-seronegative. CDR3s include the opening cysteine and the closing phenylalanine or tryptophan. D genes are given only for firm matches. Clone sizes are given selectively: once, few, many, or a class where the clone is expanded.

d_call | j_call | clone_size | cdr3_length | v_call | cdr3_nt | cdr3_aa
TRBD2 | TRBJ2-3 | NA | 16 | TRBV9 | TGTGCCAGCAGCGTTGGGGCGGGAGCTGGTACAGATACGCAGTATTTT | CASSVGAGAGTDTQYF
NA | TRBJ1-2 | NA | 14 | TRBV9 | TGTGCCAGCAGCGTAGGAGTCTCAGGGGATGGCTACACCTTC | CASSVGVSGDGYTF
NA | TRBJ1-2 | NA | 13 | TRBV11-1 | TGTGCCAGCAGCTTATGGGGCAGCTATGGCTACACCTTC | CASSLWGSYGYTF
TRBD1 | TRBJ2-1 | NA | 16 | TRBV5-1 | TGCGCCAGCAGCAACACCGGGACAGGAGGTTTTAATGAGCAGTTCTTC | CASSNTGTGGFNEQFF
NA | TRBJ1-4 | NA | 14 | TRBV9 | TGTGCCAGCAGCGTGGGCTCAACTAATGAAAAACTGTTTTTT | CASSVGSTNEKLFF
TRBD2 | TRBJ2-7 | NA | 16 | TRBV9 | TGTGCCAGCAGCGCCGGGACTAGCGGGGCGACCTACGAGCAGTACTTC | CASSAGTSGATYEQYF
NA | TRBJ2-7 | NA | 13 | TRBV6-1 | TGTGCCAGCAGTCTGGAGGTTTCCTACGAGCAGTACTTC | CASSLEVSYEQYF
NA | TRBJ1-1 | once | 17 | TRBV9 | TGTGCCAGCAGCACCGGGCCAGGGGCACTTGGGGACACTGAAGCTTTCTTT | CASSTGPGALGDTEAFF
NA | TRBJ2-5 | NA | 14 | TRBV5-4 | TGTGCCAGCAGCTTCACCAGCGCGGAAGAGACCCAGTACTTC | CASSFTSAEETQYF
NA | TRBJ2-5 | few | 14 | TRBV2 | TGTGCCAGCAGTGTTATACTAGTTCAAGAGACCCAGTACTTC | CASSVILVQETQYF
TRBD1 | TRBJ2-3 | NA | 16 | TRBV7-9 | TGTGCCAGCAGCTGGTCCCGGGACAGCCCCACAGATACGCAGTATTTT | CASSWSRDSPTDTQYF
NA | TRBJ2-1 | NA | 15 | TRBV7-6 | TGTGCCAGCAGCCGAGGAGAGGGCCCGCCCCATGAGCAGTTCTTC | CASSRGEGPPHEQFF
TRBD1 | TRBJ1-2 | NA | 16 | TRBV4-1 | TGCGCCAGCAGCCAAGTACCGGGACAGGGGGCGCGAGGCTACACCTTC | CASSQVPGQGARGYTF
TRBD1 | TRBJ2-7 | few | 16 | TRBV15 | TGTGCCACCAGCAGGGCTTACGGACAGAGGGGGCTTGAGCAGTACTTC | CATSRAYGQRGLEQYF
NA | TRBJ1-1 | NA | 15 | TRBV11-2 | TGTGCCAGCAGCTCGTGGGCCCTCGCGAACACTGAAGCTTTCTTT | CASSSWALANTEAFF
NA | TRBJ2-1 | NA | 13 | TRBV7-2 | TGTGCCAGCAGCTTAGCGCGCGAAAATGAGCAGTTCTTC | CASSLARENEQFF
NA | TRBJ2-7 | once | 15 | TRBV18 | TGTGCCAGCTCACCAAAGGGGTCAGGGGGGAACGAGCAGTACTTC | CASSPKGSGGNEQYF
NA | TRBJ1-2 | NA | 14 | TRBV7-8 | TGTGCCAGCAGCTTAGAACTCGGGCGGGGAGGCTACACCTTC | CASSLELGRGGYTF
NA | TRBJ1-6 | NA | 15 | TRBV13 | TGTGCCAGCAGCTTAGGATACGGGGATAATTCACCCCTCCACTTT | CASSLGYGDNSPLHF
NA | TRBJ1-2 | NA | 13 | TRBV9 | TGTGCCAGCCGGAGCGGGGGGTTGGGCGGCTACACCTTC | CASRSGGLGGYTF